Shown below are 8 T cell receptor beta chains from a single sample sequenced in a study of cytomegalovirus exposure and HLA in healthy donors. PCR employed 60 Vbeta and 13 Jbeta primers. Here immunoSEQ multiplex PCR was the method, and the copy in TCRdb shows in-frame clones only, minus some. The sample records more than 100,000 clones, 66% being singletons. The sample was PBMCs. The origin of the receptors is a young man in good health and CMV-seronegative.

The gene calls are TRBV27 and TRBJ2-7; TRBD2 aligns across 9 bases. The CDR3 runs to 13 residues. In germline, CDR1 is MNHEY, CDR2 SMNVEV (reference sequence). J was trimmed by 2 bases and V by 6 bases; bases with no gene match: 2. The CDR3 reads CASRTSGTYEQYF. CDR3 sequence (DNA): TGTGCCAGCAGGACTAGCGGTACCTACGAGCAGTACTTC.

This clone was picked up one time. The chain carries TRBV30 and TRBJ1-5, with D possibly matching TRBD1 (6 bases). This CDR3 has 15 residues. Germline V gene data show CDR1 as GTSNPN and CDR2 as SVGIG (reference sequence). Trimming took 1 base from V and 7 from J, leaving 17 bases between them. CDR3 bases: TGTGCCTGGAGTGCCTCTGTGGGGGGGCGGCAGCCCCAGCATTTT. It specifies CAWSASVGGRQPQHF.

This sequence joins TRBV14 and TRBJ2-5; 12 bases line up with TRBD2. Germline-derived CDR1 and CDR2 are SGHDN and FVKESK. Trimming at V came to 4 bases and at J to 3 bases, leaving 6 bases not matched to a gene. CDR3 length: 16 residues. The CDR3 spells CASSPNRLAGEETQYF. Written as DNA, the CDR3 is TGTGCCAGCAGCCCCAATCGACTAGCGGGAGAAGAGACCCAGTACTTC.

The V and J genes are TRBV6-5 and TRBJ2-7; TRBD2 matches 9 bases. J was trimmed by 7 bases and V by 4 bases; bases with no gene match: 5. The CDR3 has 13 amino acids. Per the germline V gene, CDR1 is MNHEY and CDR2 is SVGAGI. CDR3: CASSFGLAREQYF. The DNA of the CDR3 is TGTGCCAGCAGTTTCGGACTAGCGCGAGAGCAGTACTTC.

Turning to this clone: At one end the junction does not follow the germline gene, possibly because of a read error. The sample has other DNA sequences that encode this CDR3 too. The chain is built from TRBV6-5 and TRBJ1-1; the D gene is possibly TRBD1 (5 bases). CDR1 is MNHEY, CDR2 SVGAGI, per germline. There are 12 residues in the CDR3. For the CDR3, the DNA is TGTGCCAGCAGTTCTCAGGGTCCCGGTGCTTTCTTC. Translated: CASSSQGPGAFF.

The V gene is TRBV28, the J gene TRBJ2-3; tentative D call: TRBD2 (7 bases). Germline assignment: CDR1 MDHEN and CDR2 SYDVKM. The CDR3 sequence is 15 residues long. V shed 8 bases and J shed 1 base, with 16 bases lying between them. The CDR3 nucleotides are TGTGCCAGCCCCCCATACGGGGGGCGCACAGATACGCAGTATTTT. Its protein product is CASPPYGGRTDTQYF.

The V and J genes are TRBV6-1 and TRBJ2-4; 7 nucleotides agree with TRBD1. CDR1 and CDR2 (germline): MNHNS, SASEGT. V gave up 2 bases and J gave up 10 bases; unmatched junction bases: 8. The CDR3 has 14 amino acids. The CDR3 sequence: CASSESQGESIQYF. The CDR3 region has the DNA TGTGCCAGCAGTGAAAGCCAGGGGGAGAGTATTCAGTACTTC.

CDR3 loop: CASRRGYEQYF. The CDR3 DNA sequence: TGTGCCAGCCGCCGGGGGTACGAGCAGTACTTC. This chain joins TRBV28 and TRBJ2-7; a weak D match, TRBD2 (6 bases). CDR3 length: 11 residues. The V gene's germline CDR1 is MDHEN and CDR2 SYDVKM. V gave up 8 bases and J gave up 4 bases, with 9 bases separating them.